The 32 T cell receptor beta chains below were found in one sample sequenced in a study of response to subunit inactivated influenza vaccine. From the RT-PCR reads, TCRdb called clonotypes with MiXCR, one entry per CDR3 protein. There are roughly 760,000 distinct CDR3 sequences in the sample; about 20% occur only once, and approximately 10% lies in the top ten. The sequencing here drew on PBMCs from blood, taken around 5 days after vaccination. Receptor source: a man aged 50-60 years who received an inactivated influenza vaccine.

The V and J genes are TRBV6-2 or TRBV6-3 and TRBJ2-2; 7 bases are shared with TRBD1. Germline CDR1 is MNHEY and CDR2 is SVGEGT. CDR3 length: 13 amino acids. The V gene end was trimmed by 6 bases and the J gene end by 6 bases; junction bases not matched to a gene: 4. CDR3 sequence (DNA): TGTGCCAGCAGGGACAGGAGAGCCGGGGAGCTGTTTTTT. Its translation is CASRDRRAGELFF.

This sequence joins TRBV6-2 or TRBV6-3 and TRBJ1-1; 12 bases are shared with TRBD1. Germline-derived CDR1 and CDR2 are MNHEY and SVGEGT. With 0 bases clipped from V and 6 bases from J, the junction kept 5 bases outside the gene matches. The CDR3 consists of 16 residues. The DNA for the CDR3 is TGTGCCAGCAGTTACTCTTTCGGGACAGGGGGCCCTGAAGCTTTCTTT. Protein: CASSYSFGTGGPEAFF.

CDR3: CASSLVRGQQETQYF. The CDR3 nucleotides read TGTGCCAGCAGCTTAGTCAGGGGCCAGCAAGAGACCCAGTACTTC. The rearrangement uses TRBV7-2 and TRBJ2-5; tentatively, D is TRBD1 (6 bases). In germline, CDR1 is SGHTA, CDR2 FQGNSA. This CDR3 comprises 15 residues. The V and J ends lost 1 base and 2 bases respectively, with 11 bases between them.

The chain recombines TRBV6-5 with TRBJ2-5; D possibly uses TRBD1 or TRBD2 (5 bases each). The V gene's germline CDR1 is MNHEY and CDR2 SVGAGI. CDR3 length: 14 amino acids. V lost 2 bases and J 5 bases, leaving 12 bases between the germline ends. The CDR3 nucleotides read TGTGCCAGCAGTTACCGGGACCCATCGGAGACCCAGTACTTC. It is translated as CASSYRDPSETQYF.

This clonotype has more than one count but fewer than ten. The chain combines TRBV20-1 with TRBJ2-7; 9 bases are shared with TRBD1. CDR3 length: 15 residues. From germline, CDR1 is DFQATT and CDR2 SNEGSKA (reference sequence). V dropped 6 bases and J dropped 0; count of bases not matched to a gene: 9. DNA of the CDR3: TGCAGTGCACCTGCTTTGACAGGGGGCTCCTACGAGCAGTACTTC. Amino acid sequence: CSAPALTGGSYEQYF.

This chain links TRBV20-1 with TRBJ2-3, with 8 bases identical to TRBD1. CDR1 and CDR2 (germline): DFQATT, SNEGSKA (reference sequence). The CDR3 covers 14 residues. V lost 5 bases to trimming and J lost 4 bases; unmatched junction nucleotides: 8. The CDR3 region has the DNA TGCAGTGCTCAGACAGGGGACGGCTCAGATACGCAGTATTTT. Protein sequence: CSAQTGDGSDTQYF.

This clonotype was seen a handful of times. The chain links TRBV5-4 to TRBJ2-1; 9 bases map to TRBD1. V shed 4 bases and J 9 bases; nucleotides not matched to a gene: 11. Germline V CDR1 and CDR2: SGHNT, YYREEE (reference sequence). CDR3 length equals 15 residues. The CDR3 loop reads CASSTAGTGRAEQFF. The CDR3 nucleotides read TGTGCCAGCAGCACAGCCGGGACAGGGAGAGCTGAGCAGTTCTTC. The whole variable domain, remainder taken from reference TRBV5-4 and TRBJ2-1, is ETGVTQSPTHLIKTRGQQVTLRCSSQSGHNTVSWYQQALGQGPQFIFQYYREEENGRGNFPPRFSGLQFPNYSSELNVNALELDDSALYLCASSTAGTGRAEQFFGPGTRLTVL.

This clonotype was seen a few times. CDR3 sequence reads: CASSRVGGIYNEQFF. The CDR3 DNA sequence: TGCGCCAGCAGCCGAGTAGGGGGGATATACAATGAGCAGTTCTTC. The chain employs TRBV5-1 and TRBJ2-1; D possibly uses TRBD1 or TRBD2 (6 bases each). From germline, CDR1 is SGHRS and CDR2 YFSETQ. The V end was cut by 4 bases, the J end by 4 bases, with 15 bases between. This CDR3 contains 15 residues.

The chain combines TRBV7-9 with TRBJ2-7, with D hard to call. V lost 2 bases to trimming and J lost 6 bases, with 8 bases between them. Per the germline V gene, CDR1 is SEHNR and CDR2 is FQNEAQ (reference sequence). This CDR3 region has 12 residues. The CDR3 sequence is CASSLNSGEQYF. CDR3 DNA sequence: TGTGCCAGCAGCTTAAATTCCGGCGAGCAGTACTTC.

V gene TRBV4-3 combines with J gene TRBJ2-7; D remains unclear. The V gene's germline CDR1 is LGHNA and CDR2 YSLEER. The germline V and J ends were trimmed by 4 bases and 4 bases, with 17 bases remaining between them. The CDR3 sequence is 15 residues long. The CDR3 coding sequence is TGCGCCAGCAGCCTTAGTCGACAAGGGCATTACGAGCAGTACTTC. It encodes CASSLSRQGHYEQYF.

This clonotype was seen many times. This sequence joins TRBV5-6 and TRBJ2-1; D is unclear. Trimming removed 3 bases from V and 4 bases from J, with 5 bases in between. CDR3 length equals 12 residues. Germline CDR1 is SGHDT and CDR2 is YYEEEE. The CDR3 sequence: CASSSWYNEQFF. The DNA for the CDR3 is TGTGCCAGCAGCTCCTGGTACAATGAGCAGTTCTTC.

This clonotype was seen repeatedly, ten times or more. The rearrangement links TRBV3-1 to TRBJ1-2; possible D gene TRBD1, 5 bases. The germline V gene has CDR1 LGHDT and CDR2 YNNKEL (reference sequence). The CDR3 is 16 amino acids. V was trimmed by 3 bases and J by 7 bases, leaving 21 bases between them. The CDR3 protein is CASSQQLWGVRAGYTF. The CDR3 DNA sequence: TGTGCCAGCAGCCAGCAGTTGTGGGGCGTCCGGGCTGGCTACACCTTC.

This clonotype was detected a few times. This sequence joins TRBV5-5 and TRBJ2-5; 8 bases map to TRBD1. This CDR3 region has 14 residues. Germline loops: CDR1 SGHKS, CDR2 YYEKEE (reference sequence). Trimming cost V 2 bases and J 5 bases; bases outside gene matches: 5. The CDR3 DNA is TGTGCCAGCAGCTTCGCAGGGGGCTTTGAGACCCAGTACTTC. It specifies CASSFAGGFETQYF.

This chain uses TRBV27 with TRBJ2-7; 7 nucleotides agree with TRBD2. V shed 6 bases and J 5 bases; nucleotides not matched to a gene: 10. Germline lookup yields CDR1 MNHEY and CDR2 SMNVEV (reference sequence). This CDR3 comprises 14 residues. The CDR3 here is CASRPGGGPNEQYF. The CDR3 DNA sequence: TGTGCCAGCAGGCCGGGGGGAGGGCCCAACGAGCAGTACTTC.

The V and J genes are TRBV4-2 and TRBJ2-2, with 7 bases identical to TRBD1. CDR1 and CDR2 from the germline V gene are LGHNA and YNFKEQ. V lost 2 bases, J lost 0 bases, and 3 bases stayed unmatched. The length of the CDR3 is 16 residues. The DNA of the CDR3 is TGTGCCAGCAGCCAACAGGGACAGACGAACACCGGGGAGCTGTTTTTT. Translating it yields CASSQQGQTNTGELFF.

The CDR3 is CASSLGNRAPLHF. In nucleotides, the CDR3 is TGCGCCAGCAGCTTGGGAAACAGGGCACCCCTCCACTTT. This chain uses TRBV5-1 with TRBJ1-6, with D maybe TRBD1 (6 bases). The CDR3 loop spans 13 amino acids. Germline assignment: CDR1 SGHRS and CDR2 YFSETQ. The V and J ends lost 0 bases and 11 bases respectively, with 9 bases between them.

This clonotype has a handful of counts. The rearrangement joins TRBV6-2 or TRBV6-3 to TRBJ2-7; TRBD1 matches 10 bases. CDR1 MNHEY and CDR2 SVGEGT come from the germline V gene. This CDR3 region has 15 residues. V shed 6 bases, J shed 3 bases, and the junction held 8 bases outside the gene matches. CDR3 nucleotides: TGTGCCAGCAGATCCACCGGGACAGGGGTCTACGAGCAGTACTTC. Translating gives CASRSTGTGVYEQYF.

This sequence joins TRBV20-1 and TRBJ2-1; TRBD2 agrees at 7 bases. V lost 1 base, J lost 6 bases, and 9 bases stayed unmatched. CDR1 and CDR2 from the germline V gene are DFQATT and SNEGSKA (reference sequence). CDR3 length: 15 amino acids. This CDR3 reads CSARVGSSGFNEQFF. CDR3 nucleotide sequence: TGCAGTGCTAGAGTTGGCTCTAGCGGTTTCAATGAGCAGTTCTTC.

For the CDR3, the DNA is TGTGCCACCAGTGAGGGAGGACGGGCAGATACGCAGTATTTT. Protein: CATSEGGRADTQYF. The chain joins TRBV24-1 to TRBJ2-3, with D perhaps TRBD2 (6 bases). The CDR3 consists of 14 residues. With 4 bases removed from V and 4 bases from J, the gap between germline ends came to 11 bases. Germline CDR1 is KGHDR and CDR2 is SFDVKD.

This clonotype has only a few counts. The chain employs TRBV10-3 and TRBJ2-1; no clear D gene. Germline V gene lookup returns CDR1 ENHRY and CDR2 SYGVKD. CDR3 length: 13 amino acids. The V gene lost 4 bases and the J gene lost 9 bases, with 13 bases spanning the gap. CDR3 region: CAISVSGWGEQFF. In DNA form, the CDR3 reads TGTGCCATCAGTGTGTCGGGCTGGGGTGAGCAGTTCTTC.

V is TRBV12-3 or TRBV12-4 and J is TRBJ2-7, with 11 bases lining up with TRBD1. Trimming at V came to 1 base and at J to 0 bases, leaving 2 bases not matched to a gene. CDR3 size: 16 residues. CDR3 protein: CASSLGGTGGSYEQYF. Here the CDR3 DNA reads TGTGCCAGCAGTTTAGGGGGGACAGGGGGCTCCTACGAGCAGTACTTC.

This clonotype has a handful of counts. This chain links TRBV24-1 with TRBJ2-1, with 13 bases fitting TRBD2. The CDR3 totals 16 residues. V was pared by 5 bases and J by 10 bases, with 10 bases of the junction left unmatched. The V gene's germline CDR1 is KGHDR and CDR2 SFDVKD. The CDR3 sequence: CATSGHPGLAGKEQFF. The CDR3 DNA sequence: TGTGCCACCAGTGGTCATCCGGGACTAGCGGGAAAGGAGCAGTTCTTC.

The sample holds a few counts of this clonotype. This chain connects TRBV6-1 to TRBJ1-2; TRBD1 is a possible D gene (5 bases). This CDR3 region has 16 residues. Trimming stripped 6 bases from V and 4 bases from J, with 21 bases between. Germline V CDR1 and CDR2: MNHNS, SASEGT. The CDR3 DNA follows: TGTGCCAGCAGCAGATTGGGGCCAGCTGACATCTATGGCTACACCTTC. Translated, it gives CASSRLGPADIYGYTF.

This clonotype was observed a few times. This rearrangement joins TRBV12-3 or TRBV12-4 to TRBJ1-5, with D uncertain. V was clipped by 6 bases and J by 3 bases, with 15 bases between them. This CDR3 comprises 15 residues. The CDR3 coding sequence is TGTGCCAGCAGCCTCGGGCCCTTCCCCAATCAGCCCCAGCATTTT. Protein: CASSLGPFPNQPQHF.

The chain has TRBV24-1 and TRBJ2-5; 7 bases are shared with TRBD2. The germline CDR1 and CDR2 sequences are KGHDR and SFDVKD. V shed 0 bases and J 4 bases; nucleotides not matched to a gene: 4. The CDR3 length is 15 residues. CDR3 bases: TGTGCCACCAGTGATTTGCATGGGAGGGGAGAGACCCAGTACTTC. This gives the protein CATSDLHGRGETQYF.

The rearrangement joins TRBV7-9 to TRBJ2-2; D is perhaps TRBD1 or TRBD2 (5 bases each). Germline CDR1 and CDR2: SEHNR and FQNEAQ (reference sequence). The CDR3 length is 16 residues. Trimming stripped 5 bases from V and 1 base from J, with 14 bases between. In nucleotides, the CDR3 is TGTGCCAGCAGCCCGGGGCCAGGGAGGAACACCGGGGAGCTGTTTTTT. Residues: CASSPGPGRNTGELFF.

In this sample, this clonotype turned up a few times. The genes are TRBV7-2 and TRBJ2-5, with a tentative D call TRBD1 (6 bases). The germline V gene encodes CDR1 SGHTA and CDR2 FQGNSA. This CDR3 has 12 amino acids. Trimming stripped 7 bases from V and 5 bases from J, with 11 bases between. The DNA of the CDR3 is TGTGCCAGCACCAGGGGATCGGAGACCCAGTACTTC. This gives the protein CASTRGSETQYF.

The CDR3 loop reads CASSAILLAGGIIEQFF. The CDR3 nucleotides are TGCGCCAGCAGCGCCATACTTCTAGCGGGGGGCATTATCGAGCAGTTCTTC. The J gene is TRBJ2-1, the V gene TRBV4-1, with 11 bases fitting TRBD2. CDR3 length equals 17 residues. After removal of 5 bases from V and 10 bases from J, the junction contained 16 bases not matched to a gene. The germline V gene has CDR1 MGHRA and CDR2 YSYEKL.

The chain recombines TRBV29-1 with TRBJ2-3, with D possibly being TRBD2 (6 bases). This CDR3 is built from 14 residues. CDR1 SQVTM and CDR2 ANQGSEA come from the germline V gene. V gave up 4 bases and J gave up 5 bases, with 16 bases separating them. As DNA, the CDR3 is TGCAGCGTTGGCGGCGGGAATAGTGGAGATACGCAGTATTTT. Its protein product is CSVGGGNSGDTQYF.

This chain joins TRBV7-9 and TRBJ2-3; D might be TRBD1 (5 bases). Trimming cost V 3 bases and J 0 bases, with 13 bases left between them. The germline V gene has CDR1 SEHNR and CDR2 FQNEAQ (reference sequence). This CDR3 spans 16 amino acids. CDR3 sequence reads: CASSLGRVFSTDTQYF. The CDR3 DNA reads TGTGCCAGCAGCTTGGGGCGAGTCTTTAGCACAGATACGCAGTATTTT.

This clonotype has a handful of counts. This chain joins TRBV5-1 and TRBJ1-5, with D perhaps matching TRBD1 (6 bases). CDR3 length: 13 residues. The germline V and J ends were trimmed by 5 bases and 6 bases, with 12 bases remaining between them. The germline V gene has CDR1 SGHRS and CDR2 YFSETQ. CDR3: CASRAGDGQPQHF. CDR3 nucleotides: TGCGCCAGCAGGGCAGGGGACGGTCAGCCCCAGCATTTT.

In its sample, this clonotype was seen a few times. CDR3 in DNA: TGTGCCAGCAGCTTAGATCGGGAGAGCCCCTACGAGCAGTACTTC. Protein sequence: CASSLDRESPYEQYF. V is TRBV7-9 and J is TRBJ2-7; tentative D call: TRBD2 (6 bases). There are 15 residues in the CDR3. Looked up from germline, CDR1 is SEHNR and CDR2 is FQNEAQ (reference sequence). The V gene lost 1 base and the J gene lost 2 bases, with 12 bases spanning the gap.